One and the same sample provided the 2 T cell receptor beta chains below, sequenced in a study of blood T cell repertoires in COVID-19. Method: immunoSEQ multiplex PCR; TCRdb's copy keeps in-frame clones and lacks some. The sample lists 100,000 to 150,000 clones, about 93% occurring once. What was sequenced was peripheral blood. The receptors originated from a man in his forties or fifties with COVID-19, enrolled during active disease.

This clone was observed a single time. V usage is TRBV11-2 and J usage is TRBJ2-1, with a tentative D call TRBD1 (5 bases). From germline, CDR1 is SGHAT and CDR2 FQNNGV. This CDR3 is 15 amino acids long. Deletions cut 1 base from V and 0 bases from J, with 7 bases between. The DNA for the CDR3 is TGTGCCAGCAGCTTAGGACAGAGCTCCTACAATGAGCAGTTCTTC. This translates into CASSLGQSSYNEQFF. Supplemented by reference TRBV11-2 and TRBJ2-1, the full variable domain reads EAGVAQSPRYKIIEKRQSVAFWCNPISGHATLYWYQQILGQGPKLLIQFQNNGVVDDSQLPKDRFSAERLKGVDSTLKIQPAKLEDSAVYLCASSLGQSSYNEQFFGPGTRLTVL.

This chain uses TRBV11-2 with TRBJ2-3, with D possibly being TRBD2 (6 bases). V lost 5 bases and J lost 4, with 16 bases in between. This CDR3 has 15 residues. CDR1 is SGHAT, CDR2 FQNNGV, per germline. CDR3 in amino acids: CASSPRWGGSDTQYF. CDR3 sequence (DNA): TGTGCCAGCAGCCCCCGGTGGGGAGGTTCAGATACGCAGTATTTT.